This TCR beta chain was retrieved from a study of cytomegalovirus exposure and HLA in healthy donors. Whole-study results and caveats: V- and J-gene trimming of TCR beta was linked (in a later analysis) to a missense DCLRE1C variant. Relative to the roughly 700-donor mean, N-insertions were reportedly fewer in an Asian-associated ancestry cluster in a later analysis. TCR beta sequences reportedly predicted most subjects' HLA-A and HLA-B alleles accurately.

Per germline, CDR1 SGHRS and CDR2 YFSETQ. The CDR3 spans 16 residues. J was trimmed by 2 bases and V by 1 base; bases with no gene match: 4. In regard to this clone: Its cognate antigen is unknown.

The PCR made use of 60 Vbeta and 13 Jbeta primers. Original processing methods: Later work found 74 million or so unique TCR beta chains, with 9 million to 13 million shared. TCRdb's table, derived via immunoSEQ multiplex PCR, lists solely in-frame clones and lacks some. V, J and clone size reflect that table, while D and trimming were determined from the DNA. The data show 200,000 to 250,000 clones, 70% to 90% seen once. The sequenced sample was PBMCs. This TCR was recovered from a girl aged 2 to 9 in good health and CMV-seronegative. The chain is built from TRBV5-1 and TRBJ2-7, with 12 nucleotides matching TRBD2. Here the CDR3 DNA reads TGCGCCAGCAGCTTGCTTCTAGCGGGGGGGGCCTACGAGCAGTACTTC. This translates into CASSLLLAGGAYEQYF.